These 10 T cell receptor beta chains originate from one sample sequenced in a study of blood T cell repertoires in COVID-19. Sequenced by immunoSEQ multiplex PCR; TCRdb stores in-frame clones only, minus some. The table has some 250,000 clones, roughly 90% seen once. The sequencing input was peripheral blood. These receptors were obtained from a human donor in a cohort sampled during active COVID-19.

The genes are TRBV7-9 and TRBJ2-3; maybe TRBD2 (5 bases). Germline V gives CDR1 SEHNR, CDR2 FQNEAQ (reference sequence). Trimming pared 10 bases from V and 1 base from J, leaving 12 bases between. The CDR3 consists of 13 residues. The CDR3 nucleotides read TGTGCCAATAGCGATTCGGGCACAGATACGCAGTATTTT. It specifies CANSDSGTDTQYF.

CDR3 DNA: TGTGCCAGCAGCCAGGTAGACAGGGGATATGGCTACACCTTC. Its translation is CASSQVDRGYGYTF. The V call is TRBV3-1 (or the pseudogene TRBV3-2), the J call TRBJ1-2; 8 bases are a match to TRBD1. V lost 3 bases and J lost 5; bases outside the gene matches: 5. CDR3 size: 14 residues. CDR1 is LGHDT, CDR2 YNNKEL, per germline (reference sequence).

DNA of the CDR3: TGTGCCAGCAGCTTGGGGGGCGGGAGGGGGGCCTACGAGCAGTACTTC. Protein product: CASSLGGGRGAYEQYF. The rearrangement links TRBV5-4 to TRBJ2-7; 9 bases align to TRBD2. J gave up 2 bases and V 0 bases, and 6 bases lay outside the gene matches. The length of the CDR3 is 16 residues. CDR1 and CDR2 (germline): SGHNT, YYREEE (reference sequence).

This chain connects TRBV9 to TRBJ2-7, with D maybe TRBD2 (5 bases). This CDR3 contains 16 residues. Trimming shortened V by 4 bases and J by 2 bases, and 19 bases separated the two germline ends. Germline V gene data show CDR1 as SGDLS and CDR2 as YYNGEE. CDR3 coding DNA: TGTGCCAGCAGCCTAGTCGGGCTAGCTTTGCCCTACGAGCAGTACTTC. Its protein product is CASSLVGLALPYEQYF.

This chain links TRBV21-1 with TRBJ1-5. TRBV21-1 counts as a pseudogene. The CDR3 sequence is 19 residues long. CDR3: CASSKGPSVPGGSNQPQHF. CDR3 sequence (DNA): TGTGCCAGCAGCAAAGGACCTAGTGTGCCTGGCGGTAGCAATCAGCCCCAGCATTTT.

This chain connects TRBV2 to TRBJ2-3, with 11 bases lining up with TRBD2. CDR1 is SNHLY and CDR2 is FYNNEI in the germline V gene. The V and J ends lost 6 bases and 5 bases, in that order; junction bases with no gene match: 7. This CDR3 contains 15 residues. The CDR3 region is CASSKLLAGGDTQYF. Here the CDR3 DNA reads TGTGCCAGCAGCAAACTTCTAGCGGGAGGAGATACGCAGTATTTT.

CDR3 nucleotide sequence: TGTGCCAGTAGTATGGAGGGGGCCCTCACAGATACGCAGTATTTT. Residues: CASSMEGALTDTQYF. This chain links TRBV19 with TRBJ2-3; possibly TRBD1 for D (7 bases). Trimming pared 3 bases from V and 2 bases from J, leaving 12 bases between. The length of the CDR3 is 15 residues. Germline V gives CDR1 LNHDA, CDR2 SQIVND (reference sequence).

This sequence joins TRBV3-1 (or the pseudogene TRBV3-2) and TRBJ1-2; 10 bases align to TRBD1. The CDR3 is made up of 17 amino acids. CDR1 is LGHDT and CDR2 is YNNKEL in the germline V gene (reference sequence). The V and J ends lost 3 bases and 7 bases, in that order; junction bases with no gene match: 14. The CDR3: CASSQGQGTLPIFGYTF. The CDR3 DNA is TGTGCCAGCAGCCAGGGACAGGGGACTCTTCCCATCTTTGGCTACACCTTC.

The chain couples TRBV4-3 to TRBJ2-7, with 11 bases aligning to TRBD2. Germline assignment: CDR1 LGHNA and CDR2 YSLEER. The V segment lost 5 bases and the J segment 1 base; nucleotides outside the gene matches: 10. CDR3 size: 17 residues. The CDR3 DNA is TGCGCCAGCAGCAGATTAGCGGGGGGGGAAGGTTCCTACGAGCAGTACTTC. Translated: CASSRLAGGEGSYEQYF.

The chain has TRBV5-4 and TRBJ2-5, with 7 bases aligning to TRBD1. V lost 6 bases to trimming and J lost 5 bases; unmatched junction nucleotides: 7. This CDR3 has 13 amino acids. Germline values: CDR1 SGHNT, CDR2 YYREEE (reference sequence). CDR3 bases: TGTGCCAGCATGTTAGGGGGCCGGGAGACCCAGTACTTC. Translating gives CASMLGGRETQYF.